This T cell receptor (beta chain) was identified in a study of OX40 agonist ivuxolimab in advanced cancers. Background on the whole study: Ivuxolimab was an agonistic, fully human IgG2 monoclonal antibody directed against OX40 (CD134), a costimulatory receptor. Intravenous ivuxolimab was administered to patients every 2 weeks at six dose levels: 0.01, 0.1, 0.3, 1.5, 3 and 10 mg/kg. Of the 50 or so patients in dose escalation, about 20 had hepatocellular carcinoma, approximately 15 had melanoma, 9 had renal cell carcinoma and 9 had head and neck cancer. In the dose-escalation cohort, 82.7% of patients were male, and the mean age was approximately 60 years, with a range of about 23 to 90. Patients were allowed to have had prior anti-PD-1, anti-PD-L1 or anti-CTLA-4 therapy, and approximately 43% of the dose-escalation patients had previously received checkpoint inhibitors. Partial responses occurred in three dose-escalation patients, of whom one had hepatocellular carcinoma and two had cutaneous melanoma. Peripheral TCRbeta sequencing was intended to test whether TCR sequence diversity was altered and clonal T-cell expansion was caused by ivuxolimab. The monotherapy dose-escalation portion (N of about 49 patients) of the phase I ivuxolimab trial is reported in the paper.

General findings and caveats noted by the study authors: In the 0.1-3.0 mg/kg groups, partial responders had among the lowest normalized peripheral clonal expansion, particularly in CD8+ T cells. At doses of 0.1 to 3.0 mg/kg, clonal expansion of both CD4+ and CD8+ blood T cells was observed from baseline to week 6. On average, CD8+ T cells showed more expanded clones than CD4+ T cells after ivuxolimab. Antigen specificity was not determined for the clonally expanded peripheral T cells. Low levels of normalized T-cell clonal expansion were also seen in some patients who did not respond.

Trimming accounts for 4 bases at V and 1 base at J, while the number of junction bases matched to no gene is 13. The CDR3 runs 17 residues from the cysteine to the phenylalanine. Kept here is only the CDR3 DNA, which spans 51 bases and is read in frame from base 1. CDR1 and CDR2 (SGHRS, YFSETQ) derive from the germline V gene. Genomic DNA was extracted from sorted cells for sequencing of the TCRbeta CDR3 region. The immunoSEQ Assay was used for sequencing of TCRbeta CDR3 regions. TCRdb re-hosts the immuneACCESS table, in-frame sequences only. Its copies lack some clones; in the studies checked, an unresolved V gene accounts for under half of them, and the cause for the rest is not known. The sample table holds approximately 80,000 clones, of which less than 95% were seen once. The ten largest clones add up to under 0.35% of the sample. Note on this clone: Its antigen target is currently unknown. Qualities for individual bases were not recorded, and no much larger clone is one base off.

The trial excluded patients who had a history of autoimmune disease or were on systemic immunosuppression. Peripheral blood for TCR sequencing was drawn from every dose cohort at baseline, at cycle 4 day 1 and at cycle 7 day 1. Samples came from an open-label, multicenter, first-in-human phase I dose-escalation trial of ivuxolimab. Adults with locally advanced or metastatic melanoma, renal cell carcinoma, hepatocellular carcinoma or head and neck squamous cell carcinoma were enrolled in the trial. Before TCR sequencing, CD4+ T cells and CD8+ T cells from peripheral blood were sorted into separate populations.

The sequence links TRBV5-1 to TRBJ1-1; 7 central nucleotides agree with TRBD1. The receptor comes from an adult with an advanced solid tumor such as melanoma, head and neck, liver or kidney cancer. The sample was CD4+ or CD8+ T cells sorted from blood, taken in a trial of the OX40 agonist ivuxolimab. The nucleotides are TGCGCCAGCAGCCATGGACAGCTCCAGGGGGGGAACACTGAAGCTTTCTTT. The translation is CASSHGQLQGGNTEAFF.